This TCR beta chain was sequenced in a study of cytomegalovirus exposure and HLA in healthy donors (dated by TCRdb to 2017 to 2019). About the investigation overall: According to an earlier analysis of around 600 of the donors, some 170 million T cells yielded 90 million to 130 million unique TCR beta sequences and about 300 Gb of sequence data. Approximately 310 gigabases of sequencing data and 91 million or so unique TCR sequences made up an early release that covered several hundred HLA-typed donors. Of the roughly 430 genotyped donors, roughly 80% fell in the genetic ancestry cluster associated with self-reported Caucasian donors. The aim of the study was to test whether cataloging public T cell receptors could identify signatures of past pathogen exposure. The study used immunosequencing to profile the T cell repertoires of around 600 subjects and linked those repertoires to cytomegalovirus serostatus. Along with the roughly 610-subject first cohort, a separate validation cohort of over a hundred different subjects was used. To predict cytomegalovirus infection status, the study brought together high-throughput TCR immunosequencing, statistical association of individual TCRs with disease status, and machine learning. A later analysis re-analyzed previously published TCR beta repertoires from 600 to 850 donors and added high-resolution HLA genotyping to study TCR occurrence patterns. Rather than using new phenotypic data, the later analysis identified candidate immune exposures from TCR beta sequences and from how often those sequences occurred across donors. An earlier analysis of more than 450 of the donors used high-throughput TCR beta sequencing to judge whether each TCR beta V gene segment behaved as functional or pseudogenic. Donor age, sex, ethnicity and CMV serostatus were compiled together with the repertoire data. A later genetic analysis used genome-wide SNP genotypes for about three fifths of the roughly 700 donors, treating that subset as a discovery cohort. All discovery cohort repertoires had been generated using a single sequencing platform. Class I and class II HLA loci were covered by the typing at four-digit resolution. Typing coverage differed by locus: A, B, C, DRB1 and DQB1 were typed in roughly 620-640 donors, DQA1 in about 510, DPA1 in some 600, and DPB1 in approximately 450. A handful of DR-DQ haplotypes were handled as single units for association and clustering because linkage in the cohort was strong. On average, roughly 240,000 unique TCR beta nucleotide sequences were sequenced per donor among some 420 genotyped donors of the cohort, with 15% to 20% of those sequences being non-productive. Overall study outcomes, separate from this receptor: An association between a missense DCLRE1C variant and V-gene and J-gene trimming of TCR beta chains was found in a later genetic analysis and replicated in an independent cohort. In this cohort, only TCR beta chains were sequenced, and detectable features were limited by the absence of alpha or paired-chain data. A later analysis found that most CMV-associated TCR beta chains appeared HLA-restricted, with HLA associations seemingly driven largely by CMV exposure. Because counts were too low, under 20 rarely observed V segments, including chromosome 9 orphons, were left out of the earlier analysis of over 550 of the donors. It was suggested by the authors that the approach could potentially be generalized to other disease states and immunological phenotypes. In an earlier analysis of over 550 of the donors, most TCR beta V segments were observed in productive rearrangements about 87% or about 30% of the time, broadly matching IMGT annotations. In the study, 164 TCR beta chains were listed as associated with cytomegalovirus. Because HLA typing was missing for some donors at each locus, association tests included only the typed subset. In a later analysis, HLA-associated TCR beta chains showed more clonal expansion and lower generation probabilities than non-associated chains that were equally common. While some public TCRs were present in many individuals, most TCR sequences turned up only very rarely across donors. Roughly uniform sequencing depth across donors was assumed in presence/absence analyses, although this assumption may not hold. CMV serostatus was the only immune exposure information available for the cohort. Linkage disequilibrium might explain the correlated functional status among segregating V segments, but an unknown experimental factor could not be excluded. A further reported finding was that TCR beta sequences accurately predicted the HLA-A and HLA-B alleles for most subjects in the first cohort. When HLA alleles, especially DR and DQ, strongly co-occurred, TCR associations were difficult to assign to individual alleles. The classifier was reported to diagnose cytomegalovirus status with high specificity and sensitivity in both the original and validation cohorts. At a false discovery rate of 0.05, a later analysis linked 16,951 TCR beta sequences to specific HLA alleles. In vitro tests confirmed that three of the cytomegalovirus-associated TCR beta chains recognize cytomegalovirus antigens. A later genetic analysis reported fewer N-insertions in productive TCRs among donors in an Asian-associated ancestry cluster than the approximately 670-donor mean. A later analysis found that TCR association rates varied across HLA loci, with DRB1 alleles showing the most associated TCRs and HLA-C alleles the fewest. A group of highly shared sequence variants was considered likely to be a technical artifact of the sequencing pipeline. According to a later analysis, parvovirus B19, influenza, CMV and Epstein-Barr virus appeared linked to several top co-occurrence clusters. Some IMGT-functional V segments, including TRBV6-2 and TRBV6-3, could not be distinguished by the 87-base-pair reads and were therefore excluded.

CDR1 and CDR2 are read off the germline V gene (reference sequence) as MNHEY and SMNVEV. There are 14 amino acids in the CDR3, from cysteine to phenylalanine inclusive. Left in the record is the CDR3 DNA by itself, 42 bases read in frame from the first base. V sheds 1 base and J sheds 9 bases, leaving 10 bases between their ends. Library generation was performed with the immunoSEQ multiplex PCR assay. For the multiplex PCR, a mixture combining 60 forward primers for TCR Vbeta segments and 13 reverse primers for TCR Jbeta segments was used. A multiplex PCR assay on genomic DNA amplified the CDR3 region of rearranged TCR beta genes. Amplified TCR beta libraries were sequenced as 87-base-pair reads on the Illumina HiSeq System. The authors' analysis ran thus. In a later analysis, roughly 80 million unique TCR beta chains were counted across the approximately 620 repertoires, and roughly 9.9 million of these chains were shared by at least two donors. A nearest-neighbor algorithm error-corrected the raw reads and collapsed the reads into unique sequences, merging closely related sequences to remove PCR and sequencing errors. CDR3 sequences were aligned to IMGT reference sequences to assign V, D and J gene segments. For a sequence to be retained, a match of at least six nucleotides was required to both a V gene segment and a J gene segment. A rearrangement counted as productive if the CDR3 had no stop codons and remained in frame with V and J, and every other rearrangement counted as non-productive. CDR3 was defined by IMGT convention, running from the second conserved V-encoded cysteine to the conserved J-encoded phenylalanine. Sequences without an unambiguous match to a single V gene segment were excluded from the earlier analysis of 500 to 700 of the donors. An earlier analysis of roughly 590 of the donors called V segments functional above 56.7% productive rearrangements and segregating when the between-donor standard deviation exceeded 5%. A statistical classification framework was built to diagnose cytomegalovirus status from the catalog of TCR beta chain sequences. In a later analysis, V and J genes were assigned by comparing TCR nucleotide sequences against IMGT/GENE-DB human TR gene sequences. The TCRdist pipeline was used in a later analysis to assign CDR3 sequences and most-parsimonious VDJ recombination scenarios. A later analysis defined each TCR beta chain by its CDR3 amino acid sequence plus V-gene family, and excluded reads lacking a unique V-gene family. A later analysis removed 592 highly shared, low-generation-probability nucleotide sequences to deal with suspected cross-contamination and a sequencing artifact. A later analysis calculated a clonal expansion index for each public chain from normalized within-repertoire ranks of inferred template counts. Generation probabilities in a later analysis came from a VDJ recombination model fitted to out-of-frame rearrangements, and those results were checked against IGoR. In a later analysis, TCR-TCR, TCR-HLA and TCR-CMV co-occurrence was scored with hypergeometric tests, and a repertoire-size bias correction was applied to TCR pairs. A later analysis estimated false discovery rates by permuting HLA or CMV assignments 20 times. In a later analysis, co-occurring TCRs were grouped using DBSCAN, with TCRdist sequence similarity added in when clustering inside HLA-allele-positive subsets. Repertoires with fewer than 30,000 or more than 120,000 public chains, plus five repertoires with anomalous nucleotide sharing, were excluded from co-occurrence clustering. What TCRdb holds here is the immuneACCESS table cut down to in-frame rearrangements. Part of the clones is not present; checked against another copy, under half of the missing clones reflect an unresolved V gene, and the others are unexplained. That table is the source of V, J and clone size, and D and trimming were worked out from the DNA. The sample table contains some 190,000 clones; only one count was recorded for about four fifths of them. The top ten clones comprise around an eighth of the sample.

Notes on this clone: The clone's antigen remains unknown. Base qualities are not at hand, and no much larger clone is one base apart.

The cohort was made up of under 800 healthy bone marrow donors. All cohort members were sampled while nominally healthy, although unrecorded immune exposures were likely present. The donor was CMV seropositive and belonged to the group of about 290 seropositive cohort members. Every donor gave a peripheral blood sample, and the peripheral blood mononuclear cells from that sample were used for TCR beta sequencing. Genomic DNA extraction from the blood cell samples was performed with the Qiagen DNeasy Blood Extraction Kit. Sequenced input: PBMCs. The sequence was obtained from a woman in her 30s in good health and CMV-seropositive. The chain is made from TRBV27 and TRBJ1-6, and TRBD1 may be the D gene, going by 5 matching bases. The nucleotides read TGTGCCAGCAGTTTATGGGCCAGGGCTTCACCCCTCCACTTT. This gives the protein CASSLWARASPLHF.